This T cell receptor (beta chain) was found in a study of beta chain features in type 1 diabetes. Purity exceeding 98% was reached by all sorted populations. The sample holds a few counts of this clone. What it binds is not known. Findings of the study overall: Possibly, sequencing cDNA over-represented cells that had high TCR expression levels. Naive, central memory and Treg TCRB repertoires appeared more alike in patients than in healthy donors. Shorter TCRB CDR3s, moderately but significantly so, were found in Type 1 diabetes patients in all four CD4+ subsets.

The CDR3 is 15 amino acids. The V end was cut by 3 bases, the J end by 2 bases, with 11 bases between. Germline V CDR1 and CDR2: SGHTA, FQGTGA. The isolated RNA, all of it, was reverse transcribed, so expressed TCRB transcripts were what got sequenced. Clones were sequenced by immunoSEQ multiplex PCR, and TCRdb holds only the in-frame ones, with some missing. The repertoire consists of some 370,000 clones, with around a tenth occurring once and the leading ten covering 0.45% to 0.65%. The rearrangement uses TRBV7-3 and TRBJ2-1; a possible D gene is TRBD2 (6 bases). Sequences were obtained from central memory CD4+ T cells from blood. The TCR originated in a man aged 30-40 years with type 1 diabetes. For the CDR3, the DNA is TGTGCCAGCAGCTTCGGCCCTAGCGCCTACAATGAGCAGTTCTTC. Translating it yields CASSFGPSAYNEQFF.